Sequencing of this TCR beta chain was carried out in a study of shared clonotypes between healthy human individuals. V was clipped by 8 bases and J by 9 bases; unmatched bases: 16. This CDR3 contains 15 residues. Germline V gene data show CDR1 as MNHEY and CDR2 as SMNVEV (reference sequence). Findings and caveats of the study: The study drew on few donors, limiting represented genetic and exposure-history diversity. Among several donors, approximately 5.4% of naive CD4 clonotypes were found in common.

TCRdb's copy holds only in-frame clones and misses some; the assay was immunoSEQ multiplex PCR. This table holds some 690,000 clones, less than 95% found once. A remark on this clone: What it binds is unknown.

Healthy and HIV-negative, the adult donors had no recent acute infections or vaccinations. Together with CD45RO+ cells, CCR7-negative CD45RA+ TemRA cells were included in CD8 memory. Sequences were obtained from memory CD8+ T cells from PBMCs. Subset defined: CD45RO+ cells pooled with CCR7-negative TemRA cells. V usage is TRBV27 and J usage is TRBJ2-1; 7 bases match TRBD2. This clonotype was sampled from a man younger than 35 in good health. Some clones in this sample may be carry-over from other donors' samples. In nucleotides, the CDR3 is TGTGCCAGCCGTCCCGCGGGAGAGGGGTTAGGTGAGCAGTTCTTC. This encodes CASRPAGEGLGEQFF.